These 10 T cell receptor beta chains share one sample of origin, sequenced in a study of CD8 T cells in Susac syndrome. When the RNA was reverse transcribed, random hexamers were used with an input of roughly 0.45 to 1 ug. Each CDR3 protein gets one entry after TCRdb re-called the immunoSEQ multiplex PCR reads with MiXCR. The sample lists about 210,000 distinct CDR3 sequences, 85% to 95% occurring once. The sample was CD4+ T cells from PBMCs. The receptors here all came from a human donor in good health.

J is TRBJ1-5 and V is TRBV6-1; D is undetermined. V shed 3 bases and J shed 2 bases, with 5 bases lying between them. CDR1 is MNHNS, CDR2 SASEGT, per germline. The CDR3 has 13 amino acids. In DNA form, the CDR3 reads TGTGCCAGCAGTGAGGATGGCAATCAGCCCCAGCATTTT. Protein: CASSEDGNQPQHF.

This clonotype appeared a few times. The chain has TRBV7-2 and TRBJ2-7, with D perhaps TRBD1 or TRBD2 (5 bases each). CDR3 length: 11 amino acids. Trimming pared 5 bases from V and 9 bases from J, leaving 11 bases between. Germline lookup yields CDR1 SGHTA and CDR2 FQGNSA. The CDR3 spells CASSTDGAQYF. CDR3 DNA: TGTGCCAGCAGCACGGACGGGGCGCAGTACTTC.

The chain is built from TRBV4-2 and TRBJ2-2; perhaps TRBD2 as D (6 bases). V lost 0 bases, J lost 0 bases, and 17 bases lay in between. Germline assignment: CDR1 LGHNA and CDR2 YNFKEQ. CDR3 length equals 19 residues. The CDR3 DNA reads TGTGCCAGCAGCCAAGAGGGCGGAGGGCTCGGGGCGAACACCGGGGAGCTGTTTTTT. This sequence encodes CASSQEGGGLGANTGELFF.

The chain uses TRBV3-1 and TRBJ2-5; 14 bases align to TRBD2. This CDR3 has 17 amino acids. Trimming took 4 bases from V and 5 from J; bases not matched to a gene: 9. Looked up from germline, CDR1 is LGHDT and CDR2 is YNNKEL (reference sequence). The DNA for the CDR3 is TGTGCCAGCAGCCGAACTACGACTAGCGGGGGGGCTGAGACCCAGTACTTC. Translation: CASSRTTTSGGAETQYF.

The rearrangement uses TRBV29-1 and TRBJ1-1; no reliable D call. The ends were cut back, 7 bases at V and 10 bases at J, with 16 bases in the middle. Germline V gives CDR1 SQVTM, CDR2 ANQGSEA. The CDR3 spans 11 residues. CDR3 residues: CSAAKQEGAFF. The CDR3 nucleotides read TGCAGCGCGGCCAAGCAAGAGGGAGCTTTCTTT.

Remarks on this clonotype: The junction differs from germline at one of its ends, possibly a read error. The rearrangement joins TRBV9 to TRBJ1-1; D unclear. The CDR3 covers 13 residues. Germline-derived CDR1 and CDR2 are SGDLS and YYNGEE. CDR3 sequence (DNA): TGTGCCAGCAGCGTAGAATCGGGTACTGAAGTTTTCTTT. Its translation is CASSVESGTEVFF.

The chain recombines TRBV29-1 with TRBJ1-1; 7 positions agree with TRBD1. Trimming removed 3 bases from V and 1 base from J; junction bases left unmatched: 2. The CDR3 totals 13 residues. The germline V gene encodes CDR1 SQVTM and CDR2 ANQGSEA. Here the CDR3 reads CSVDRTGNTEAFF. The CDR3 nucleotides are TGCAGCGTTGACCGGACAGGGAACACTGAAGCTTTCTTT. The full variable domain, in which reference TRBV29-1 and TRBJ1-1 provide the parts outside the CDR3, is SAVISQKPSRDICQRGTSLTIQCQVDSQVTMMFWYRQQPGQSLTLIATANQGSEATYESGFVIDKFPISRPNLTFSTLTVSNMSPEDSSIYLCSVDRTGNTEAFFGQGTRLTVV.

V is TRBV19 and J is TRBJ1-2; maybe TRBD1 (5 bases). Germline CDR1 and CDR2: LNHDA and SQIVND (reference sequence). The length of the CDR3 is 15 residues. V shed 3 bases and J shed 6 bases, with 17 bases lying between them. This chain's CDR3 is CASSMSSQGRNGYTF. The CDR3 coding sequence is TGTGCCAGTAGTATGTCGTCTCAGGGTAGGAATGGCTACACCTTC. The full variable domain, completed using reference TRBV19 and TRBJ1-2, is DGGITQSPKYLFRKEGQNVTLSCEQNLNHDAMYWYRQDPGQGLRLIYYSQIVNDFQKGDIAEGYSVSREKKESFPLTVTSAQKNPTAFYLCASSMSSQGRNGYTFGSGTRLTVV.

V is TRBV27 and J is TRBJ2-7, with D perhaps being TRBD1 or TRBD2 (5 bases each). V lost 3 bases and J lost 7, with 13 bases in between. The length of the CDR3 is 13 residues. The germline gives CDR1 MNHEY, CDR2 SMNVEV (reference sequence). The chain's CDR3 is CASSFPGTGEQYF. Here the CDR3 DNA reads TGTGCCAGCAGTTTTCCAGGGACGGGGGAGCAGTACTTC.

The chain couples TRBV15 to TRBJ1-2, with D unclear. There are 12 residues in the CDR3. CDR1 is LNHNV, CDR2 YYDKDF, per germline (reference sequence). Trimming took 4 bases from V and 7 from J, leaving 10 bases between them. CDR3 nucleotide sequence: TGTGCCACCAGCACCGGAGTTCGTGGCTACACCTTC. Its protein product is CATSTGVRGYTF.